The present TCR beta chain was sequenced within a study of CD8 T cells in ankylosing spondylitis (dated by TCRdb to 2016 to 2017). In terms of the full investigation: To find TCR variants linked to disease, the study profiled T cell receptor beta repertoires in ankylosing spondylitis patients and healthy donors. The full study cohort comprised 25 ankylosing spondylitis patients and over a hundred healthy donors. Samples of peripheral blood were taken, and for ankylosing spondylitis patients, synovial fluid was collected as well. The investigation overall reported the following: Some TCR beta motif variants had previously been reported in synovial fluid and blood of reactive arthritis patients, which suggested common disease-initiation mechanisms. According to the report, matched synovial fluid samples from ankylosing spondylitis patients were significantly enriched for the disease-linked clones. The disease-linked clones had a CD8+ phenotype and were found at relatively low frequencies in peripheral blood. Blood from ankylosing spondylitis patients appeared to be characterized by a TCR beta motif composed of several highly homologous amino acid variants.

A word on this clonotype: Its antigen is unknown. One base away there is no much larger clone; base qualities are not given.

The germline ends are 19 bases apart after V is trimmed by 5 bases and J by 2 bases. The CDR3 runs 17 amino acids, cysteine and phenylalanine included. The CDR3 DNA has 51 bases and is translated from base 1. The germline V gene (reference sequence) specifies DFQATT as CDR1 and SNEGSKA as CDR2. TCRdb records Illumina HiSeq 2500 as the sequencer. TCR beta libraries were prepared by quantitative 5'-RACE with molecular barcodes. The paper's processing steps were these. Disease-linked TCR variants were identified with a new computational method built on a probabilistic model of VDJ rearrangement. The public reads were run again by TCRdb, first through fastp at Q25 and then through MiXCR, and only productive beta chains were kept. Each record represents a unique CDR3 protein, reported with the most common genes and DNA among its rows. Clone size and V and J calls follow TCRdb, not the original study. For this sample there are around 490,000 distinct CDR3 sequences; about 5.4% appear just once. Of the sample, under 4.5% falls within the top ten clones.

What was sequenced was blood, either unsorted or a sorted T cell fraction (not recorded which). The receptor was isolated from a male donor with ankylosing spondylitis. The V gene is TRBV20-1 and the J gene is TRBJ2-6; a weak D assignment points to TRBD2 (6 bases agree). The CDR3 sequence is CSAPHFSGVTGANVLTF. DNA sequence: TGCAGTGCTCCACACTTTTCGGGGGTGACTGGGGCCAACGTCCTGACTTTC.